What follows are 20 T cell receptor beta chains derived from one specimen sequenced in a study of T-cell reconstitution after alpha-beta-depleted transplantation in children. Unique molecular identifiers were incorporated when the TCRbeta library was constructed. TCRdb analysed the PCR reads with MiXCR anew, one entry per CDR3 protein. This sample has about a million distinct CDR3 sequences; about 29% occur once, and the top ten carry approximately 30%. The sequencing used PBMCs, mostly from graft donor cells, collected 360 days after TCRalphabeta/CD19-depleted stem cell transplant. The receptor set was obtained from a boy younger than two who had a stem cell transplant for SCID, so the T cells may come from the graft donor.

The chain couples TRBV24-1 to TRBJ2-3; the D gene could be TRBD1 or TRBD2 (5 bases each). CDR1 and CDR2 from the germline V gene are KGHDR and SFDVKD. The length of the CDR3 is 17 residues. V lost 4 bases, J lost 2 bases, and 18 bases lay in between. The CDR3 DNA reads as TGTGCCACCAGTGACCCCGGCACGGGACCAAACACAGATACGCAGTATTTT. Encoded protein: CATSDPGTGPNTDTQYF.

This rearrangement joins TRBV7-2 to TRBJ2-7, with D possibly TRBD1 on 6 matching bases. Germline V gene data show CDR1 as SGHTA and CDR2 as FQGNSA. The V and J ends lost 3 bases and 3 bases respectively, with 18 bases between them. CDR3 length: 16 amino acids. The CDR3, as DNA: TGTGCCAGCAGCTTTAGCCACAGGGTAGTAAACTACGAGCAGTACTTC. It translates to CASSFSHRVVNYEQYF.

This rearrangement joins TRBV7-2 to TRBJ2-1, with 11 bases identical to TRBD2. Germline CDR1 SGHTA, CDR2 FQGNSA. CDR3 length: 17 amino acids. V lost 3 bases to trimming and J lost 0 bases; unmatched junction nucleotides: 4. CDR3 nucleotide sequence: TGTGCCAGCAGCTTTAGCGGGGGGGTGAGCTCCTACAATGAGCAGTTCTTC. Protein: CASSFSGGVSSYNEQFF.

This clonotype was counted many times. The chain recombines TRBV20-1 with TRBJ2-5; tentatively, D is TRBD1 (6 bases). The germline V and J ends were trimmed by 2 bases and 4 bases, with 8 bases remaining between them. Per the germline V gene, CDR1 is DFQATT and CDR2 is SNEGSKA (reference sequence). This CDR3 has 12 residues. CDR3 in DNA: TGCAGTGCTAGACAGGGGAGAGAGACCCAGTACTTC. It codes for CSARQGRETQYF.

This chain uses TRBV19 with TRBJ2-1; D is perhaps TRBD2 (6 bases). CDR1 is LNHDA, CDR2 SQIVND, per germline (reference sequence). Deletions cut 6 bases from V and 5 bases from J, with 17 bases between. The CDR3 is 15 residues long. CDR3 sequence (DNA): TGTGCCAGTAGACGATCGGGAGCCGCTAACAATGAGCAGTTCTTC. Encoded protein: CASRRSGAANNEQFF.

The J gene is TRBJ1-6, the V gene TRBV20-1, with 10 bases identical to TRBD1. Germline assignment: CDR1 DFQATT and CDR2 SNEGSKA (reference sequence). This CDR3 is built from 12 residues. V shed 7 bases and J 7 bases; nucleotides not matched to a gene: 1. CDR3 coding DNA: TGCAGTGTGGGACAGGGGAATTCACCCCTCCACTTT. It specifies CSVGQGNSPLHF.

CDR3 sequence reads: CSASPGGAEGREQYF. Written as DNA, the CDR3 is TGCAGTGCTAGTCCGGGCGGGGCCGAAGGTCGGGAGCAGTACTTC. The rearrangement uses TRBV20-1 and TRBJ2-7; perhaps TRBD2 as D (6 bases). Germline values: CDR1 DFQATT, CDR2 SNEGSKA (reference sequence). Trimming removed 3 bases at V and 7 bases at J, with 22 bases between. CDR3 length equals 15 residues.

This clonotype was detected a few times. This chain uses TRBV10-2 with TRBJ2-3; D tentatively reads TRBD1 or TRBD2 (5 bases each). The CDR3 is 15 residues long. V was clipped by 7 bases and J by 3 bases, with 17 bases between them. Germline lookup yields CDR1 WSHSY and CDR2 SAAADI. Here the CDR3 reads CASTNAGARTDTQYF. For the CDR3, the DNA is TGCGCCAGCACCAACGCCGGGGCGAGAACAGATACGCAGTATTTT.

This CDR3 is CSARDHGLAGGPYYNEQFF. The CDR3 DNA sequence: TGCAGTGCTAGAGATCATGGACTAGCGGGGGGGCCGTACTACAATGAGCAGTTCTTC. The chain links TRBV20-1 to TRBJ2-1; 15 bases align to TRBD2. The CDR3 has 19 amino acids. Germline CDR1 and CDR2: DFQATT and SNEGSKA (reference sequence). V trimming: 0 bases; J trimming: 3 bases; junction bases outside the gene matches: 9.

The chain carries TRBV29-1 and TRBJ2-5; D is possibly TRBD1 (5 bases). The CDR3 sequence is 13 residues long. The V gene lost 4 bases and the J gene lost 5 bases, with 14 bases spanning the gap. Germline CDR1 SQVTM, CDR2 ANQGSEA. Here the CDR3 reads CSVGRGLDETQYF. The CDR3 coding sequence is TGCAGCGTTGGTAGGGGCCTGGATGAGACCCAGTACTTC.

This clonotype was detected once. V and J are TRBV7-2 and TRBJ2-7; 12 bases are a match to TRBD2. The CDR3 is 16 amino acids. The germline V gene has CDR1 SGHTA and CDR2 FQGNSA. V lost 5 bases and J lost 1; bases outside the gene matches: 6. CDR3 protein: CASSRRLAGASYEQYF. The CDR3 nucleotides are TGTGCCAGCAGCCGACGACTAGCGGGGGCGTCCTACGAGCAGTACTTC.

V is TRBV12-3 or TRBV12-4 and J is TRBJ2-5; D might be TRBD2 (6 bases). The CDR3 consists of 15 residues. V lost 7 bases to trimming and J lost 2 bases, with 17 bases between them. The CDR3, as DNA: TGTGCCAGCAACTTCGGGGCGGGGCGGCAAGAGACCCAGTACTTC. Translating it yields CASNFGAGRQETQYF.

This clonotype was observed a handful of times. V and J are TRBV4-3 and TRBJ2-1, with D possibly being TRBD1 or TRBD2 (5 bases each). CDR3 length: 19 amino acids. CDR1 and CDR2 from the germline V gene are LGHNA and YSLEER. V was shortened by 0 bases and J by 3 bases, with 21 bases between the two germline ends. CDR3 coding DNA: TGCGCCAGCAGCCAAGAATGGGGACGTCCACGCGGTGTCTACAATGAGCAGTTCTTC. Protein: CASSQEWGRPRGVYNEQFF.

The chain recombines TRBV5-1 with TRBJ1-5; tentatively, D is TRBD1 (5 bases). Trimming left V 4 bases short and J 6 bases short, with 8 bases between. The germline V gene has CDR1 SGHRS and CDR2 YFSETQ. This CDR3 comprises 12 residues. The CDR3 spells CASSDGGQPQHF. CDR3 coding DNA: TGCGCCAGCAGCGATGGGGGTCAGCCCCAGCATTTT. Looking up the rest from reference TRBV5-1 and TRBJ1-5 gives the full variable domain: KAGVTQTPRYLIKTRGQQVTLSCSPISGHRSVSWYQQTPGQGLQFLFEYFSETQRNKGNFPGRFSGRQFSNSRSEMNVSTLELGDSALYLCASSDGGQPQHFGDGTRLSIL.

This clonotype was counted a few times. This sequence joins TRBV9 and TRBJ2-1, with D perhaps being TRBD1 or TRBD2 (5 bases each). The CDR3 length is 15 residues. V lost 4 bases to trimming and J lost 0 bases, with 11 bases between them. CDR1 is SGDLS, CDR2 YYNGEE, per germline. Here the CDR3 DNA reads TGTGCCAGCAGCCAAGGGACGTCCTCCTACAATGAGCAGTTCTTC. Translation: CASSQGTSSYNEQFF.

This clonotype was observed a handful of times. The J gene is TRBJ2-1, the V gene TRBV28; TRBD1 aligns across 9 bases. This CDR3 comprises 16 residues. The V segment lost 4 bases and the J segment 5 bases; nucleotides outside the gene matches: 9. Germline values: CDR1 MDHEN, CDR2 SYDVKM. CDR3 protein: CASSYMGQGFHNEQFF. Here the CDR3 DNA reads TGTGCCAGCAGTTATATGGGACAGGGATTTCACAATGAGCAGTTCTTC.

This clonotype was detected a few times. The V and J genes are TRBV9 and TRBJ2-5; 8 bases fit TRBD2. Per germline, CDR1 SGDLS and CDR2 YYNGEE. There are 15 residues in the CDR3. The junction had 6 bases not matched to a gene; V was cut back by 0 bases and J by 5 bases. The CDR3 reads CASSVGDLAGETQYF. CDR3 nucleotide sequence: TGTGCCAGCAGCGTAGGGGATTTAGCGGGGGAGACCCAGTACTTC.

This clonotype has just a few counts. J is TRBJ2-1 and V is TRBV7-8; 11 positions agree with TRBD2. The CDR3 has 17 amino acids. Germline lookup yields CDR1 SGHVS and CDR2 FQNEAQ. V was clipped by 5 bases and J by 3 bases; unmatched bases: 9. CDR3 DNA sequence: TGTGCCAGCAGCCGTTCCCTCCTAGCGGGGGGCTACAATGAGCAGTTCTTC. Protein: CASSRSLLAGGYNEQFF.

This clonotype has just a few counts. The J gene is TRBJ2-5, the V gene TRBV19; a possible D gene is TRBD2 (5 bases). V was clipped by 3 bases and J by 7 bases, with 9 bases between them. CDR1 and CDR2 from the germline V gene are LNHDA and SQIVND (reference sequence). This CDR3 is built from 12 residues. The CDR3: CASSILRGTQYF. CDR3 coding DNA: TGTGCCAGTAGTATCCTTCGGGGGACCCAGTACTTC.

The sample holds a few counts of this clonotype. This chain links TRBV29-1 with TRBJ1-1; TRBD1 aligns across 7 bases. The germline V gene encodes CDR1 SQVTM and CDR2 ANQGSEA. The CDR3 contains 13 residues. The junction had 9 bases not matched to a gene; V was cut back by 4 bases and J by 7 bases. The CDR3 reads CSVGLSNRGEAFF. DNA for the CDR3: TGCAGCGTTGGGCTCTCAAACAGGGGTGAAGCTTTCTTT. The variable domain in full, with the rest retrieved from reference TRBV29-1 and TRBJ1-1, is SAVISQKPSRDICQRGTSLTIQCQVDSQVTMMFWYRQQPGQSLTLIATANQGSEATYESGFVIDKFPISRPNLTFSTLTVSNMSPEDSSIYLCSVGLSNRGEAFFGQGTRLTVV.